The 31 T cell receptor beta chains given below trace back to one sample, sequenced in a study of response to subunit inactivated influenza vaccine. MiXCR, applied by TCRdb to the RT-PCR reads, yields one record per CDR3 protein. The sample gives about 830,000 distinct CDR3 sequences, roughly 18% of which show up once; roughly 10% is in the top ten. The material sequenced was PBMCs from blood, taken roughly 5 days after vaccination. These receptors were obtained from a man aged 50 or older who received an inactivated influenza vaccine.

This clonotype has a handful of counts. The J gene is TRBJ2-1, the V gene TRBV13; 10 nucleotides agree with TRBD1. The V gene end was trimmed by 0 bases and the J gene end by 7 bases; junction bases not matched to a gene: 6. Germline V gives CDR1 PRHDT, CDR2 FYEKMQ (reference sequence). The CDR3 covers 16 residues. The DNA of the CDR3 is TGTGCCAGCAGCTTAGGGGACAGGGGGTCAAGTAATGAGCAGTTCTTC. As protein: CASSLGDRGSSNEQFF.

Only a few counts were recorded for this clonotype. This chain's CDR3 is CASSLGLADNQPQHF. CDR3 sequence (DNA): TGTGCCAGCAGCTTGGGCTTGGCGGATAATCAGCCCCAGCATTTT. The chain uses TRBV7-2 and TRBJ1-5; D is uncertain. The V and J ends lost 3 bases and 4 bases respectively, with 13 bases between them. The CDR3 loop spans 15 amino acids. In germline, CDR1 is SGHTA, CDR2 FQGNSA.

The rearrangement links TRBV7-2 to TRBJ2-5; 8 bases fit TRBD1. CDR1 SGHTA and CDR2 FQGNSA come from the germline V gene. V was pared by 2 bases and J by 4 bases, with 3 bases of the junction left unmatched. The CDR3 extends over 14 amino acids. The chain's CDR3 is CASSLSTGVETQYF. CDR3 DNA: TGTGCCAGCAGCTTATCGACAGGGGTAGAGACCCAGTACTTC.

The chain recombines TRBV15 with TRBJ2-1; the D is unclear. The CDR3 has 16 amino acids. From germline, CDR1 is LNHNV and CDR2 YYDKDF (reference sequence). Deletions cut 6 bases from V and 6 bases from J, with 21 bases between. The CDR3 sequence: CATRLHRASKGNEQFF. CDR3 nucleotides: TGTGCCACCAGATTACACCGGGCCTCGAAAGGCAATGAGCAGTTCTTC.

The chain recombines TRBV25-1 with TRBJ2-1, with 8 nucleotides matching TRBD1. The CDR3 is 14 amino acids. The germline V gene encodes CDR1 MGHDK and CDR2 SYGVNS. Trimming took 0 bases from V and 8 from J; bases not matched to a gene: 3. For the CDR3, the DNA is TGTGCCAGCAGTGAATATCAGGGGGCCTATGAGCAGTTCTTC. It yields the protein CASSEYQGAYEQFF. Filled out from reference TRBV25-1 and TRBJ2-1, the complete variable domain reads EADIYQTPRYLVIGTGKKITLECSQTMGHDKMYWYQQDPGMELHLIHYSYGVNSTEKGDLSSESTVSRIRTEHFPLTLESARPSHTSQYLCASSEYQGAYEQFFGPGTRLTVL.

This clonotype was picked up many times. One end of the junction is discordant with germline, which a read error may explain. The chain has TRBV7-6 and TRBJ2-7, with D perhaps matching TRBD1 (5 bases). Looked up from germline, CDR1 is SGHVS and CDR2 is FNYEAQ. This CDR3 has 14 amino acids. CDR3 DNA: TGTGCCACCAGCCTAGGGGCTTCAAGTGGCGAGCAGTACTTC. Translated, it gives CATSLGASSGEQYF.

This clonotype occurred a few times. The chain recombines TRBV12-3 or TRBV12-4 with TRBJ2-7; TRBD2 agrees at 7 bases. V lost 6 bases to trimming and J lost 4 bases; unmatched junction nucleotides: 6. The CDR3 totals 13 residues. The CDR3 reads CASSPLAKYEQYF. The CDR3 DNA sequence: TGTGCCAGCAGCCCACTAGCGAAATACGAGCAGTACTTC.

The CDR3 reads CASSLDRESSPLHF. The CDR3 region has the DNA TGCGCCAGCAGCTTGGACAGGGAAAGTTCACCCCTCCACTTT. The genes are TRBV5-1 and TRBJ1-6, with a weak D call TRBD1 (6 bases). Trimming shortened V by 0 bases and J by 9 bases, and 10 bases separated the two germline ends. The CDR3 sequence is 14 residues long. Germline V gene sequence: CDR1 SGHRS, CDR2 YFSETQ.

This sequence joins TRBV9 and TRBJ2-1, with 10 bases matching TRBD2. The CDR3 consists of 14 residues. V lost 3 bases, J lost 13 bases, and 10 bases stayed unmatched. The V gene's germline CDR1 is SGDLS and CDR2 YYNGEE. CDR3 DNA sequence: TGTGCCAGCAGCGGGGGATTAGAGCGGGGGGGACAGTTCTTC. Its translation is CASSGGLERGGQFF. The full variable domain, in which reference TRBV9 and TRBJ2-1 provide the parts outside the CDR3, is DSGVTQTPKHLITATGQRVTLRCSPRSGDLSVYWYQQSLDQGLQFLIQYYNGEERAKGNILERFSAQQFPDLHSELNLSSLELGDSALYFCASSGGLERGGQFFGPGTRLTVL.

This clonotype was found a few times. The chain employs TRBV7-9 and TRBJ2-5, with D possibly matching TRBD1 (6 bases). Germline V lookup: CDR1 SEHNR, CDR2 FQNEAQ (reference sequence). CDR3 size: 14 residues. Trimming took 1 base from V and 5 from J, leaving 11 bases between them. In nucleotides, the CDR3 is TGTGCCAGCAGCTTAGTTGGGGGCGTGGAGACCCAGTACTTC. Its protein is CASSLVGGVETQYF.

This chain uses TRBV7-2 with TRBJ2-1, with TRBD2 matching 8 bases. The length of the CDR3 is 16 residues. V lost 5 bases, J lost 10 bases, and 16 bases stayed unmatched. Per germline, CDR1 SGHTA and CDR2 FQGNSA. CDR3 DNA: TGTGCCAGCAGCATTCAGGGACTAGGGGGGGCTCCAGAGCAGTTCTTC. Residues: CASSIQGLGGAPEQFF.

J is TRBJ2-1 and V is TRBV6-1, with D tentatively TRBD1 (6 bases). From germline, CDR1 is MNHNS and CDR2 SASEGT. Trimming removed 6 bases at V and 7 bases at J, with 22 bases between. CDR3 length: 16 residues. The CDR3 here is CASRKRLQGMGNEQFF. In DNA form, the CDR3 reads TGTGCCAGCAGAAAACGGCTACAGGGAATGGGGAATGAGCAGTTCTTC.

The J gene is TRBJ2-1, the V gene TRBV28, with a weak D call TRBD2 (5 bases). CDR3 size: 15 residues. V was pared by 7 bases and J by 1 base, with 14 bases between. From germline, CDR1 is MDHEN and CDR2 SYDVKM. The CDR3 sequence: CASITGGLSYNEQFF. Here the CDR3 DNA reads TGTGCCAGCATAACGGGCGGGCTTTCCTACAATGAGCAGTTCTTC.

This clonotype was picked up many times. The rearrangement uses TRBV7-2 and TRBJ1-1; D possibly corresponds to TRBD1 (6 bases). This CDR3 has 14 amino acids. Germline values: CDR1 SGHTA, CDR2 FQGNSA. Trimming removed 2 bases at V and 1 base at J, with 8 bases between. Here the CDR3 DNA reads TGTGCCAGCAGCTTATGGGGGCAGAACACTGAAGCTTTCTTT. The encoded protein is CASSLWGQNTEAFF.

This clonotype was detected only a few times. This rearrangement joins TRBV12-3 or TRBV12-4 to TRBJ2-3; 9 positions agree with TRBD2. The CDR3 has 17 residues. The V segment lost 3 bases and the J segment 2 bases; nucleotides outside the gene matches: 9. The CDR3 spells CASSFFPSGDTTDTQYF. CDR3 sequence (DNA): TGTGCCAGCAGTTTTTTCCCTAGCGGGGACACCACAGATACGCAGTATTTT.

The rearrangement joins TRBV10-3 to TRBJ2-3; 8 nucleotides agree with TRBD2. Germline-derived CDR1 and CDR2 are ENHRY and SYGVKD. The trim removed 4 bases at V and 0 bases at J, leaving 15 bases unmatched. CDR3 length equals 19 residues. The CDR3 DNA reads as TGTGCCATCAGTGTCCGGGCCTGGAACGGGAGGGTTAGCACAGATACGCAGTATTTT. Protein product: CAISVRAWNGRVSTDTQYF.

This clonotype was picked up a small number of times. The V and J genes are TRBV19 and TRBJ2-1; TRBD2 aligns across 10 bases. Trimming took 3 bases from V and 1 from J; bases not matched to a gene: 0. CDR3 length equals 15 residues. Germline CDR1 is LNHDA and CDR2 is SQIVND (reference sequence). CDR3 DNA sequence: TGTGCCAGTAGTATGACTAGCGGGTCCTACAATGAGCAGTTCTTC. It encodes CASSMTSGSYNEQFF.

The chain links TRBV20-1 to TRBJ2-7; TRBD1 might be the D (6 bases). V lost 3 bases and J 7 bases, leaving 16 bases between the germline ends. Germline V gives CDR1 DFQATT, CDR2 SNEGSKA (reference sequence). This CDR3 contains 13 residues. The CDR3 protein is CSASTGLSREQYF. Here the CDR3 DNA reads TGCAGTGCTAGCACAGGGTTGTCGAGGGAGCAGTACTTC.

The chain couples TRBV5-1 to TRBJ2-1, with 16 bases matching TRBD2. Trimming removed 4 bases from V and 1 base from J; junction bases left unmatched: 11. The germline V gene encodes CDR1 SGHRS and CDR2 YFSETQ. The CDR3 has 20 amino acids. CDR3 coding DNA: TGCGCCAGCAGCCCCCAACCGGGACTAGCGGGAGGGGGATCCTACAATGAGCAGTTCTTC. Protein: CASSPQPGLAGGGSYNEQFF.

The CDR3 DNA reads TGTGCCAGCAGCCCCGGAAGAAGCGGGGGATACAATGAGCAGTTCTTC. Translation gives CASSPGRSGGYNEQFF. The chain has TRBV7-9 and TRBJ2-1; 8 nucleotides line up with TRBD2. This CDR3 has 16 amino acids. J lost 4 bases, V lost 5 bases, and 10 bases had no gene match. Germline V lookup: CDR1 SEHNR, CDR2 FQNEAQ (reference sequence).

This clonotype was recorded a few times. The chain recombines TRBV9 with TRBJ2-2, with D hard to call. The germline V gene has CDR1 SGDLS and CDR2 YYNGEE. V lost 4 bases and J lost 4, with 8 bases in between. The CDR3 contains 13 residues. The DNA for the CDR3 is TGTGCCAGCAGCAACAGAGGCACCGGGGAGCTGTTTTTT. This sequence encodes CASSNRGTGELFF.

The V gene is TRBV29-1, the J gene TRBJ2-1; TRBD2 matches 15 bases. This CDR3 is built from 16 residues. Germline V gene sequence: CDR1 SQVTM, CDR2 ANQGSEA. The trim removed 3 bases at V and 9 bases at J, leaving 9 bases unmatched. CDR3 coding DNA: TGCAGCGTTGATGCGTGGACTAGCGGGAGGGGGGGTGAGCAGTTCTTC. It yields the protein CSVDAWTSGRGGEQFF.

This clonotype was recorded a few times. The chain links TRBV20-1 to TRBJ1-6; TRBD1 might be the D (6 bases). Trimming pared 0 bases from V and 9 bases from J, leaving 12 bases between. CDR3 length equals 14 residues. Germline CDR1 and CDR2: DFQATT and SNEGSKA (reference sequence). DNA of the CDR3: TGCAGTGCTAGAGAGCCAACAGGGTTTTCACCCCTCCACTTT. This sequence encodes CSAREPTGFSPLHF.

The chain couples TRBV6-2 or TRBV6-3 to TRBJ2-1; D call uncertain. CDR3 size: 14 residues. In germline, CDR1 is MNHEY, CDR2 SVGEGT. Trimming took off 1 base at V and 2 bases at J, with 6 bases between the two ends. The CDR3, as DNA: TGTGCCAGCAGTTACTTTACACCCTACAATGAGCAGTTCTTC. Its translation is CASSYFTPYNEQFF.

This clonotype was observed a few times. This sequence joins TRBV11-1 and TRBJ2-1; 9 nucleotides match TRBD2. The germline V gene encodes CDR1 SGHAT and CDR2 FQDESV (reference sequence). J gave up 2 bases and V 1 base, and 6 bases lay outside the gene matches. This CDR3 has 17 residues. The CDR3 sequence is CASSLVAASGTYNEQFF. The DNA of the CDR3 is TGTGCCAGCAGCTTAGTGGCCGCTAGCGGGACCTACAATGAGCAGTTCTTC.

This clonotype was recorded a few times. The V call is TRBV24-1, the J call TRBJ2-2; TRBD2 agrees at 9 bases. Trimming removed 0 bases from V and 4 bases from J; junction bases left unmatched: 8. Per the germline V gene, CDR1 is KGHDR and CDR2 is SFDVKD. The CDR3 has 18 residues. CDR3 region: CATSDLRREGRGTGELFF. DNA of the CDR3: TGTGCCACCAGTGATTTGCGGCGGGAGGGCCGGGGCACCGGGGAGCTGTTTTTT.

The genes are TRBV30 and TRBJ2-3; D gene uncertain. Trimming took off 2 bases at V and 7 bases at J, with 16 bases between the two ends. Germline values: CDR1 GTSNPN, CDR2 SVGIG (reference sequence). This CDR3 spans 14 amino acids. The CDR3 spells CAWSNPPQRYTQYF. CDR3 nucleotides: TGTGCCTGGAGTAACCCGCCCCAGCGATATACGCAGTATTTT.

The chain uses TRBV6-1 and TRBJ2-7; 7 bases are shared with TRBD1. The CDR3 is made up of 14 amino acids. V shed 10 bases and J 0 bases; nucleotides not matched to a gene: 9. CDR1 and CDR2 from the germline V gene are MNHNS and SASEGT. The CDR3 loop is CATHPGTASYEQYF. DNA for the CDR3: TGTGCCACCCACCCCGGGACAGCCTCCTACGAGCAGTACTTC.

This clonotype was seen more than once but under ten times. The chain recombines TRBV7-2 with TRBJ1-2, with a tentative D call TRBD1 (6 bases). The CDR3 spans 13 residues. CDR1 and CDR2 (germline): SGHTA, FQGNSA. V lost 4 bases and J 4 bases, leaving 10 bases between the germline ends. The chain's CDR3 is CASSSSDSYGYTF. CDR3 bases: TGTGCCAGCAGCTCCTCGGACAGCTATGGCTACACCTTC. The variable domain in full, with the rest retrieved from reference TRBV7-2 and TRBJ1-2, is GAGVSQSPSNKVTEKGKDVELRCDPISGHTALYWYRQSLGQGLEFLIYFQGNSAPDKSGLPSDRFSAERTGGSVSTLTIQRTQQEDSAVYLCASSSSDSYGYTFGSGTRLTVV.

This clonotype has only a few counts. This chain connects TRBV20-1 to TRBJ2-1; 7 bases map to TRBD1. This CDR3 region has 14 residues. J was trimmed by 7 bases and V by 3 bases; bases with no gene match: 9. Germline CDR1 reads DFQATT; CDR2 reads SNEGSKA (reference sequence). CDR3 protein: CSASRGQVGNEQFF. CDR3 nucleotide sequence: TGCAGTGCTAGCCGAGGACAGGTTGGGAATGAGCAGTTCTTC.

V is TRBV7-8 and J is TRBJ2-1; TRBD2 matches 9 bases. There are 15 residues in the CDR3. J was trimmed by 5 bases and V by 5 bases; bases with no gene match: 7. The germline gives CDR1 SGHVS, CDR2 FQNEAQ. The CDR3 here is CASSIEREAHNEQFF. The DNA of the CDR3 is TGTGCCAGCAGCATCGAGCGGGAGGCCCACAATGAGCAGTTCTTC.